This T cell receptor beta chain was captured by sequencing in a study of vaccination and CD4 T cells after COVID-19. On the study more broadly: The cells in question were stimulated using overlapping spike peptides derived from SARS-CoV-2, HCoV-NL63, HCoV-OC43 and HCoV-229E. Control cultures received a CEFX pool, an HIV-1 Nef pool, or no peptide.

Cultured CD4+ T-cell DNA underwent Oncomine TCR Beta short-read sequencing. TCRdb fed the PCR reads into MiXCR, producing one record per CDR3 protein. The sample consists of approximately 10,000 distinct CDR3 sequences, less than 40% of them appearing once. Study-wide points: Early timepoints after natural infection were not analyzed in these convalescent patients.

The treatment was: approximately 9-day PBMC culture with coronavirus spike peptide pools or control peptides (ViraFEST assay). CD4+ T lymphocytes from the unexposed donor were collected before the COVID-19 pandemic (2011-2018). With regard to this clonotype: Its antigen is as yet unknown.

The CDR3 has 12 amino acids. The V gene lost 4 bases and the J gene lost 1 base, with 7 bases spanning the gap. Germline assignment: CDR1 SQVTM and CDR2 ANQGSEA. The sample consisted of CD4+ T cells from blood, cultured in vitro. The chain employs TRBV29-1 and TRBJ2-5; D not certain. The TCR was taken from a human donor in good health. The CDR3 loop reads CSVVNFQETQYF. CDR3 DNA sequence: TGCAGCGTTGTCAATTTCCAAGAGACCCAGTACTTC.